The clone carrying this T cell receptor (beta chain) was found once. What it binds is unknown. The data were obtained in a study of cytomegalovirus exposure and HLA in healthy donors. The study, taken as a whole, reports: Evidence from a later analysis indicated that most CMV-associated TCR beta chains looked HLA-restricted. Using a false discovery rate of 0.05, a later analysis showed that approximately 18,000 TCR beta sequences were associated with HLA alleles. Several of the most significant clusters were apparently associated with common viral pathogens in a later analysis. There were a few CMV-associated chains whose specificity for CMV antigens was confirmed in vitro.

The PCR ran on 60 Vbeta and 13 Jbeta primers. Some clones are missing from TCRdb's copy, which holds only in-frame ones; the method was immunoSEQ multiplex PCR. Of 250,000 or so clones listed, more than 75% are singletons. Trimming removed 5 bases from V and 6 bases from J; junction bases left unmatched: 5. Germline V gives CDR1 MNHNS, CDR2 SASEGT. This CDR3 is built from 14 residues. The chain uses TRBV6-1 and TRBJ2-1; 9 bases are a match to TRBD1. The receptor was derived from a human donor in good health. The specimen was PBMCs. CDR3 sequence: CASSPGTGSNEQFF. In DNA form, the CDR3 reads TGTGCCAGCAGTCCCGGGACAGGGTCCAATGAGCAGTTCTTC.